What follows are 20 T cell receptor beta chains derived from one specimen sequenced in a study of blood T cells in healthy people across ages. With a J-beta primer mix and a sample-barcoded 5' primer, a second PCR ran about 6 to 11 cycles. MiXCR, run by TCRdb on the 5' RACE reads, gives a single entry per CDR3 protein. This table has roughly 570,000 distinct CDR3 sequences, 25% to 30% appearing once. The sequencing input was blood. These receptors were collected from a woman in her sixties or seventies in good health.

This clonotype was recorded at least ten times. The CDR3 region has the DNA TGTGCCAGCAGCTTGAGGGGGGATGAGCAGTTCTTC. This sequence encodes CASSLRGDEQFF. This rearrangement joins TRBV7-9 to TRBJ2-1; D could derive from TRBD1 or TRBD2 (6 bases each). From germline, CDR1 is SEHNR and CDR2 FQNEAQ (reference sequence). The CDR3 contains 12 residues. V lost 3 bases, J lost 8 bases, and 8 bases lay in between.

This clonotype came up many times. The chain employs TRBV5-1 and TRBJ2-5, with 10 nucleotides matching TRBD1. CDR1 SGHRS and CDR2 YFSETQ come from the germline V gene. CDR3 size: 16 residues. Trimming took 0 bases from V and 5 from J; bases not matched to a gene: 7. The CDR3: CASSLDIRGQGETQYF. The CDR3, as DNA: TGCGCCAGCAGCTTGGATATCCGGGGACAGGGGGAGACCCAGTACTTC.

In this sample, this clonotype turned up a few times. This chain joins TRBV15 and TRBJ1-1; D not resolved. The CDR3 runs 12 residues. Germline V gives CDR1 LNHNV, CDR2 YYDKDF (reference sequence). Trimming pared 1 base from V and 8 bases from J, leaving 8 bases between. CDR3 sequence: CATSRGEGEAFF. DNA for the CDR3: TGTGCCACCAGCAGAGGGGAGGGAGAAGCTTTCTTT. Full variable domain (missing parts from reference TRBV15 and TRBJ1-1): DAMVIQNPRYQVTQFGKPVTLSCSQTLNHNVMYWYQQKSSQAPKLLFHYYDKDFNNEADTPDNFQSRRPNTSFCFLDIRSPGLGDTAMYLCATSRGEGEAFFGQGTRLTVV.

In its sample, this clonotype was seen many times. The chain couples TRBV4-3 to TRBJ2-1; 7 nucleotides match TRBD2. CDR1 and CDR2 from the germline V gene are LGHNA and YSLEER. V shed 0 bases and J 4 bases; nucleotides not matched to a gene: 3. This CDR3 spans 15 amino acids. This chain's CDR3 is CASSQDSGGYNEQFF. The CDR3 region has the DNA TGCGCCAGCAGCCAAGATTCGGGGGGATACAATGAGCAGTTCTTC.

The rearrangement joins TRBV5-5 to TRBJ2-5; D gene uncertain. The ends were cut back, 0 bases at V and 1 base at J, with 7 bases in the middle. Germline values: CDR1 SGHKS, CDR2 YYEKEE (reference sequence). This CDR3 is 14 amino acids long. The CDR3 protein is CASSLVQTQETQYF. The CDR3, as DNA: TGTGCCAGCAGCTTGGTACAGACCCAAGAGACCCAGTACTTC.

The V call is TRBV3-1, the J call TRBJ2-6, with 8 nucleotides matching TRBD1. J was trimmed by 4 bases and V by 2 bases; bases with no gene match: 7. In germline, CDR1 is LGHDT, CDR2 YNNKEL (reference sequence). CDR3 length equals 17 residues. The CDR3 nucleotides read TGTGCCAGCAGCCAACAGACAGGGGAATCCGGGGCCAACGTCCTGACTTTC. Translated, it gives CASSQQTGESGANVLTF.

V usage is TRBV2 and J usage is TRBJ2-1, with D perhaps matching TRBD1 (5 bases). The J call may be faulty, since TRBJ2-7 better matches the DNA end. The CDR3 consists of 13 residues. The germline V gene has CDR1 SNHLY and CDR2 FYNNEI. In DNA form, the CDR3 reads TGTGCCAGCAGCCCCAGGGTAACCTACGAGCAGTACTTC. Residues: CASSPRVTYEQYF.

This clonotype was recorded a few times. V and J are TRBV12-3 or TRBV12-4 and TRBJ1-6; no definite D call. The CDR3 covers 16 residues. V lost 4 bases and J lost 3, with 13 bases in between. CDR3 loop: CASSSPRGGYNSPLHF. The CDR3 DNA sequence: TGTGCCAGCAGTTCCCCCCGGGGAGGCTATAATTCACCCCTCCACTTT.

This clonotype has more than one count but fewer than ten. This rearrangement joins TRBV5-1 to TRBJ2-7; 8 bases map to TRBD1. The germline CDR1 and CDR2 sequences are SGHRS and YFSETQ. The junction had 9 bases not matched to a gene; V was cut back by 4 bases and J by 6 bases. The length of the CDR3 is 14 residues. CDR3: CASSGGQGLGEQYF. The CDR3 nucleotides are TGCGCCAGCAGCGGTGGACAGGGACTGGGCGAGCAGTACTTC.

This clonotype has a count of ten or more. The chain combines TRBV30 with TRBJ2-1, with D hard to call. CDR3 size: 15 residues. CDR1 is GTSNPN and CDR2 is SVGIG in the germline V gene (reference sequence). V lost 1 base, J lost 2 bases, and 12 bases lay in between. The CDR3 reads CAWSGTATTYNEQFF. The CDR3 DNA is TGTGCCTGGAGTGGGACGGCTACAACCTACAATGAGCAGTTCTTC.

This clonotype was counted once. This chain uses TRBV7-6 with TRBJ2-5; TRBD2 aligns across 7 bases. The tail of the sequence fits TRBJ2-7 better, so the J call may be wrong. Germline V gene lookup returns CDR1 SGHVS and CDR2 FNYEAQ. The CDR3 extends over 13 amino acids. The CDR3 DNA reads TGTGCCAGCAGCTTTGCGGGAGACTACGAGCAGTACTTC. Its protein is CASSFAGDYEQYF.

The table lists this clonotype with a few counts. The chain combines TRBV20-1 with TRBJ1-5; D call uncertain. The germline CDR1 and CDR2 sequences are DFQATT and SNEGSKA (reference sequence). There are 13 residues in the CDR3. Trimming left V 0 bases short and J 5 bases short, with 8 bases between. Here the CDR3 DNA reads TGCAGTGCTAGAGATCAACAGCATCAGCCCCAGCATTTT. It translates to CSARDQQHQPQHF.

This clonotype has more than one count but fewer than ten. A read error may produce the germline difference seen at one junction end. For the CDR3, the DNA is TGTGCCCGCAGCCGCTATCCAGGGGGCATTGAAAAACTGTTTTTT. This sequence encodes CARSRYPGGIEKLFF. J is TRBJ1-4 and V is TRBV14, with 8 bases that match TRBD1. Looked up from germline, CDR1 is SGHDN and CDR2 is FVKESK. The CDR3 contains 15 residues.

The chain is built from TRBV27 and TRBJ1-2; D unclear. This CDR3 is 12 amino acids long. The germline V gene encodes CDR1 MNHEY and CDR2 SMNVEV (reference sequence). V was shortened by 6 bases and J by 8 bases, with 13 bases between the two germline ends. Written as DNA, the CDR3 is TGTGCCAGCAGGGGGTACGAATACGGCTACACCTTC. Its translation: CASRGYEYGYTF.

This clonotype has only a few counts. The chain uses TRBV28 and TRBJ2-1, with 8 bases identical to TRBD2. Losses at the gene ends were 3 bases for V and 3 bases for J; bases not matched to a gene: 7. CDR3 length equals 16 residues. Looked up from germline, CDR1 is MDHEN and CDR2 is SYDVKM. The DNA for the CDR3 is TGTGCCAGCAGTTTTTTAGCGGGACTAGACTACAATGAGCAGTTCTTC. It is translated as CASSFLAGLDYNEQFF.

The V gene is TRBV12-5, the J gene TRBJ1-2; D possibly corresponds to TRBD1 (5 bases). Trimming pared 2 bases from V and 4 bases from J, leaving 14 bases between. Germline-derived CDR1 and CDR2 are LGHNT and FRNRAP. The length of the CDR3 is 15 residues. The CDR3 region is CASGLQVGQGYGYTF. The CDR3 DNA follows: TGTGCTAGTGGTTTGCAGGTCGGCCAGGGCTATGGCTACACCTTC.

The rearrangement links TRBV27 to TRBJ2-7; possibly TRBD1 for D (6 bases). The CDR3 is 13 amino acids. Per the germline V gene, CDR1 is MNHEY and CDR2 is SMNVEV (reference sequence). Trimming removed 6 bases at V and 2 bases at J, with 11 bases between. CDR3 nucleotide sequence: TGTGCCAGCAGAGAGACAGGCACCTACGAGCAGTACTTC. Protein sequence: CASRETGTYEQYF.

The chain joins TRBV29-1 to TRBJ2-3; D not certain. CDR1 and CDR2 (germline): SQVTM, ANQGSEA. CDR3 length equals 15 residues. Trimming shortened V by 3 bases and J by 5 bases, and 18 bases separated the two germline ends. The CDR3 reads CSVDRPNPRGDTQYF. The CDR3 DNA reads TGCAGCGTTGACCGGCCTAACCCCCGTGGAGATACGCAGTATTTT.

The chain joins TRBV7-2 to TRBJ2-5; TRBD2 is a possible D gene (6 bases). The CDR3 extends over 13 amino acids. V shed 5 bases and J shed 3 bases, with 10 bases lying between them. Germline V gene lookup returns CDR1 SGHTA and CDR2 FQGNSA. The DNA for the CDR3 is TGTGCCAGCAGCGTGACTAGGGAAGAGACCCAGTACTTC. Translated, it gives CASSVTREETQYF.

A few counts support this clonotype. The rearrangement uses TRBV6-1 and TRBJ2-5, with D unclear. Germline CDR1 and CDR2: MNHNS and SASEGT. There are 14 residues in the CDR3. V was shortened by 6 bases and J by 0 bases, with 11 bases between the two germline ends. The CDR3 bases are TGTGCCAGCAGCATAGACTGGAACCAAGAGACCCAGTACTTC. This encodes CASSIDWNQETQYF.